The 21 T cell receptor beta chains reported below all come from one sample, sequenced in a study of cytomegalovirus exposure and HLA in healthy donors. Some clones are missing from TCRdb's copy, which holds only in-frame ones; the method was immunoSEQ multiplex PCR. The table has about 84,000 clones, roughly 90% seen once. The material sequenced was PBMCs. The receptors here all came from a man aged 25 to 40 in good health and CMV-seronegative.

In nucleotides, the CDR3 is TGCGCCAGCAGCCAAGTTCGGACTAGCGGGGGCTACAATGAGCAGTTCTTC. It yields the protein CASSQVRTSGGYNEQFF. The gene calls are TRBV4-1 and TRBJ2-1; 13 bases fit TRBD2. The CDR3 totals 17 residues. Germline trimming cut 1 base from V and 3 bases from J; bases unmatched to any gene: 3. Germline V gives CDR1 MGHRA, CDR2 YSYEKL.

The CDR3 DNA is TGTGCCAGCAGCTTAGTTACGGGATCTGGGGCCAACGTCCTGACTTTC. Its protein is CASSLVTGSGANVLTF. The chain uses TRBV13 and TRBJ2-6; D might be TRBD2 (5 bases). Per the germline V gene, CDR1 is PRHDT and CDR2 is FYEKMQ (reference sequence). This CDR3 contains 16 residues. The V end was cut by 1 base, the J end by 1 base, with 8 bases between.

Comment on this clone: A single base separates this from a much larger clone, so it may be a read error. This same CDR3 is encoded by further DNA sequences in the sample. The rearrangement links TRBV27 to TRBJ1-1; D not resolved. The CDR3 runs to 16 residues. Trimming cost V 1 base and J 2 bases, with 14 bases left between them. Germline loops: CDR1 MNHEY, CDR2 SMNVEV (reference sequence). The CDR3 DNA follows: TGTGCCAGCAGTTTATATGGCGGAAACTTAAACACTGAAGCTTTCTTT. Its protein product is CASSLYGGNLNTEAFF.

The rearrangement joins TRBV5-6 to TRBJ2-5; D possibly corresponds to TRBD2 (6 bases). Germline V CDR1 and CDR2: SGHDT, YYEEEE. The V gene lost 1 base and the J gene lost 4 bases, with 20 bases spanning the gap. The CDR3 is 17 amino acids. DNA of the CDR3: TGTGCCAGCAGCTTGTTCGGTGTAGTAGAGGGAGGAGAGACCCAGTACTTC. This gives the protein CASSLFGVVEGGETQYF.

Written as DNA, the CDR3 is TGTGCCAGCAGCAACTCCGGTCGGGGGACAGATACGCAGTATTTT. Amino acid sequence: CASSNSGRGTDTQYF. V usage is TRBV7-6 and J usage is TRBJ2-3, with D possibly TRBD2 on 6 matching bases. Trimming removed 5 bases from V and 3 bases from J, with 15 bases in between. This CDR3 region has 15 residues. The germline V gene has CDR1 SGHVS and CDR2 FNYEAQ.

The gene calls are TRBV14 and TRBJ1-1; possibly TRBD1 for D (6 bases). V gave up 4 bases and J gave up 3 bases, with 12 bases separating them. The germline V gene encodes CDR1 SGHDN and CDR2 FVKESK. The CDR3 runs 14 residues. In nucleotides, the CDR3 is TGTGCCAGCAGCCGGGGGGCGGGGGACACTGAAGCTTTCTTT. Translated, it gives CASSRGAGDTEAFF.

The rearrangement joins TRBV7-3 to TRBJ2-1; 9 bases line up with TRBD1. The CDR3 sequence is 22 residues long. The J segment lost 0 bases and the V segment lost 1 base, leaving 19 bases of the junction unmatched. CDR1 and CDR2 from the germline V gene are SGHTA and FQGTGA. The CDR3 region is CASSLKPSWTGDFWDSYNEQFF. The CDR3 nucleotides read TGTGCCAGCAGCTTAAAACCTTCTTGGACAGGGGATTTTTGGGACTCCTACAATGAGCAGTTCTTC.

The CDR3 DNA sequence: TGTGCCAGCAGTTCCCACGGACAGGGACCACTCGGGGAGCTGTTTTTT. Protein: CASSSHGQGPLGELFF. The rearrangement links TRBV7-8 to TRBJ2-2; the match to TRBD1 covers 8 bases. Trimming cost V 6 bases and J 7 bases; bases outside gene matches: 13. CDR3 length equals 16 residues. CDR1 and CDR2 from the germline V gene are SGHVS and FQNEAQ. Filled out from reference TRBV7-8 and TRBJ2-2, the complete variable domain reads GAGVSQSPRYKVAKRGQDVALRCDPISGHVSLFWYQQALGQGPEFLTYFQNEAQLDKSGLPSDRFFAERPEGSVSTLKIQRTQQEDSAVYLCASSSHGQGPLGELFFGEGSRLTVL.

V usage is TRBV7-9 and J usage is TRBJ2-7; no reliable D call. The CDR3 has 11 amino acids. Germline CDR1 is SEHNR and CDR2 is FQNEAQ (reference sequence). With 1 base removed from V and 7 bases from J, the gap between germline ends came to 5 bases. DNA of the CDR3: TGTGCCAGCAGCTTAGGGCTTGAGCAGTACTTC. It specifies CASSLGLEQYF.

This CDR3 reads CASSLAGARGEKLFF. CDR3 nucleotides: TGCGCCAGCAGTCTAGCAGGGGCCCGTGGTGAAAAACTGTTTTTT. The chain carries TRBV4-1 and TRBJ1-4, with D perhaps TRBD1 (6 bases). From germline, CDR1 is MGHRA and CDR2 YSYEKL. This CDR3 is 15 amino acids long. Trimming removed 6 bases from V and 7 bases from J, with 18 bases in between.

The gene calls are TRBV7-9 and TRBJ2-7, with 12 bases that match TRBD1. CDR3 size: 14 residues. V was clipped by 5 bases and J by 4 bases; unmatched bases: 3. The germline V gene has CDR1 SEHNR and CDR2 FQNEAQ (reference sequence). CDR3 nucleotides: TGTGCCAGCAGCCTGGGACAGGGGGCTTACGAGCAGTACTTC. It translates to CASSLGQGAYEQYF.

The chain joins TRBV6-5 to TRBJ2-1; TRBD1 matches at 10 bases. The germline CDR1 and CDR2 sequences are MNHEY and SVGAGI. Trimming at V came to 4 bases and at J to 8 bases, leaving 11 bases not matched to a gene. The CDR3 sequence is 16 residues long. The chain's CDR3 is CASSLLRQGAPDEQFF. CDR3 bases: TGTGCCAGCAGTTTATTACGACAGGGGGCGCCGGATGAGCAGTTCTTC.

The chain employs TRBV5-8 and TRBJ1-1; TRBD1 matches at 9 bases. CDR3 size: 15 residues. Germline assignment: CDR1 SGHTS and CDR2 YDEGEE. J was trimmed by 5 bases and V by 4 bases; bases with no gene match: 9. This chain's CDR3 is CASSDLTGGRTEAFF. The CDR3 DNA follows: TGTGCCAGCAGCGACTTGACAGGGGGTAGGACTGAAGCTTTCTTT. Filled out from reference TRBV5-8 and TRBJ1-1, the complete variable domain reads EAGVTQSPTHLIKTRGQQATLRCSPISGHTSVYWYQQALGLGLQFLLWYDEGEERNRGNFPPRFSGRQFPNYSSELNVNALELEDSALYLCASSDLTGGRTEAFFGQGTRLTVV.

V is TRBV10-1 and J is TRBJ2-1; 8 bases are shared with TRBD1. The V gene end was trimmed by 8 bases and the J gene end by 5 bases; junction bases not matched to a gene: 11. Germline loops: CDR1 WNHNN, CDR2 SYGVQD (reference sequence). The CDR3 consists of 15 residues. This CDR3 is CASGAGTGYNNEQFF. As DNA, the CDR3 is TGCGCCAGCGGAGCCGGGACAGGATATAACAATGAGCAGTTCTTC.

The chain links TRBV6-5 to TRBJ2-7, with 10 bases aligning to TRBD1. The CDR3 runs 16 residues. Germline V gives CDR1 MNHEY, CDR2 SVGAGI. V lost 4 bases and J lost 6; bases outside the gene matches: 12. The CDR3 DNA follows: TGTGCCAGCAGTTCAATCATTCCGGGACAGGGGTTCGAGCAGTACTTC. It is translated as CASSSIIPGQGFEQYF.

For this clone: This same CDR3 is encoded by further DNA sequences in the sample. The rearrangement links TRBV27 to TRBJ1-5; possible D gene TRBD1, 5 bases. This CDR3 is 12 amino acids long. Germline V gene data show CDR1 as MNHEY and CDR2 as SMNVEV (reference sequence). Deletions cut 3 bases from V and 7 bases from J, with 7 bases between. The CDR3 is CASSFGGQPQHF. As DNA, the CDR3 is TGTGCCAGCAGTTTCGGGGGGCAGCCCCAGCATTTT.

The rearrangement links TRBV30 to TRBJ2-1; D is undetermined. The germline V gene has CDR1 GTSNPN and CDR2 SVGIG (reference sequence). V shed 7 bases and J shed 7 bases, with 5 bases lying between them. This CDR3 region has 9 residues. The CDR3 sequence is CASANEQFF. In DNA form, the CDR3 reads TGTGCCTCCGCGAATGAGCAGTTCTTC.

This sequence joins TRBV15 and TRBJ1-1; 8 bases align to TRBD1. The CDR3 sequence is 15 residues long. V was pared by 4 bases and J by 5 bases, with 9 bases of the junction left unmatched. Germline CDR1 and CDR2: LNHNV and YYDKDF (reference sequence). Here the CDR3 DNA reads TGTGCCACCAGCATGCGACAGGGGAGGGGGACTGAAGCTTTCTTT. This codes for CATSMRQGRGTEAFF.

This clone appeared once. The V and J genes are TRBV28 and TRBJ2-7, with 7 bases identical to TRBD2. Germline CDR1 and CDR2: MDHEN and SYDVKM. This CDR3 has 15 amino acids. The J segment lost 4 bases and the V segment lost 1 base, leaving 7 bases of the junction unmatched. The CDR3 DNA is TGTGCCAGCAGTTTATCGAAAGCGGGATGGTACGAGCAGTACTTC. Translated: CASSLSKAGWYEQYF.

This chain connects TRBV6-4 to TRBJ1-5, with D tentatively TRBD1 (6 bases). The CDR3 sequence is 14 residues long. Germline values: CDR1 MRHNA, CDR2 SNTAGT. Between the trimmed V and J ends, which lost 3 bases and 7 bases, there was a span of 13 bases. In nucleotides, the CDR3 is TGTGCCAGCAGTGAATCAGGGGTCGGCCAGCCCCAGCATTTT. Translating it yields CASSESGVGQPQHF.

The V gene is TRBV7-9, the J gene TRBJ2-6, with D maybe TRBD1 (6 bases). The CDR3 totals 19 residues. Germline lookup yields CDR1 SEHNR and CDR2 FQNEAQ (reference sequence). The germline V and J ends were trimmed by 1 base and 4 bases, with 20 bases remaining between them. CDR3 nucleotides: TGTGCCAGCAGCTTAGAGGCCCTCAGGGGTCGGCGGGGGGCCAACGTCCTGACTTTC. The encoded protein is CASSLEALRGRRGANVLTF.